The 9 T cell receptor beta chains in this list originate from one sample, sequenced in a study of early T cells in non-severe SARS-CoV-2 infection. Using its own MiXCR run on the 5' RACE reads, TCRdb lists one record per CDR3 protein. The table includes about 36,000 distinct CDR3 sequences, roughly 5% detected once. Sequencing was done on a sample of whole blood. The receptors originated from an adult who was a healthcare worker with PCR-confirmed SARS-CoV-2 infection or an uninfected control (not recorded which).

This chain uses TRBV27 with TRBJ2-2; 9 bases line up with TRBD1. The germline V gene encodes CDR1 MNHEY and CDR2 SMNVEV (reference sequence). The CDR3 runs to 15 residues. With 5 bases clipped from V and 6 bases from J, the junction kept 7 bases outside the gene matches. CDR3 nucleotide sequence: TGTGCCAGCAGTCCCCGGACAGGGGTTCCCGGGGAGCTGTTTTTT. Its protein is CASSPRTGVPGELFF.

This sequence joins TRBV7-9 and TRBJ2-3; D is uncertain. This CDR3 spans 17 amino acids. The V gene's germline CDR1 is SEHNR and CDR2 FQNEAQ (reference sequence). V shed 5 bases and J shed 0 bases, with 18 bases lying between them. DNA for the CDR3: TGTGCCAGCAGCGCCCAGACCATTTACGGGAGCACAGATACGCAGTATTTT. Residues: CASSAQTIYGSTDTQYF.

This clonotype was detected ten times or more. J is TRBJ2-7 and V is TRBV6-5; D not certain. The CDR3 consists of 11 residues. CDR1 and CDR2 from the germline V gene are MNHEY and SVGAGI. Trimming stripped 4 bases from V and 3 bases from J, with 4 bases between. The CDR3 spells CASSSLYEQYF. DNA for the CDR3: TGTGCCAGCAGTTCCCTCTACGAGCAGTACTTC.

This clonotype was counted at least ten times. The CDR3 DNA sequence: TGTGCCAGCAGTTACTCGGGGTTCTACGAGCAGTACTTC. Translation: CASSYSGFYEQYF. The chain links TRBV6-6 to TRBJ2-7; D not certain. There are 13 residues in the CDR3. Germline lookup yields CDR1 MNHNY and CDR2 SVGAGI (reference sequence). Between the trimmed V and J ends, which lost 0 bases and 3 bases, there was a span of 6 bases.

This clonotype was observed a handful of times. The J gene is TRBJ1-2, the V gene TRBV5-1; D gene uncertain. CDR1 and CDR2 from the germline V gene are SGHRS and YFSETQ. This CDR3 has 15 amino acids. Deletions cut 0 bases from V and 0 bases from J, with 9 bases between. This CDR3 is CASSLGDPANYGYTF. DNA of the CDR3: TGCGCCAGCAGCTTGGGAGACCCAGCTAACTATGGCTACACCTTC.

This clonotype was recorded at least ten times. The chain employs TRBV9 and TRBJ1-2; perhaps TRBD1 as D (5 bases). This CDR3 comprises 16 residues. CDR1 and CDR2 (germline): SGDLS, YYNGEE. Trimming pared 0 bases from V and 7 bases from J, leaving 19 bases between. The CDR3 sequence is CASSVVAQGGVGGYTF. The CDR3 bases are TGTGCCAGCAGCGTAGTCGCGCAGGGAGGGGTTGGTGGCTACACCTTC.

This clonotype was counted ten times or more. V gene TRBV30 combines with J gene TRBJ1-1; D unresolved. Between the trimmed V and J ends, which lost 3 bases and 0 bases, there was a span of 8 bases. The CDR3 consists of 13 residues. Germline lookup yields CDR1 GTSNPN and CDR2 SVGIG (reference sequence). The CDR3 spells CAWRRQVNTEAFF. CDR3 sequence (DNA): TGTGCCTGGAGAAGGCAAGTGAACACTGAAGCTTTCTTT.

This clonotype was counted ten times or more. The genes are TRBV5-4 and TRBJ1-1; 9 positions match TRBD1. With V trimmed by 4 bases and J by 0 bases, 7 bases remained unmatched. CDR3 length: 16 residues. Germline CDR1 reads SGHNT; CDR2 reads YYREEE (reference sequence). This CDR3 reads CASSGGTGLMNTEAFF. CDR3 nucleotide sequence: TGTGCCAGCAGCGGGGGGACAGGGCTCATGAACACTGAAGCTTTCTTT.

This clonotype was observed at least ten times. V and J are TRBV6-2 or TRBV6-3 and TRBJ2-4, with D maybe TRBD1 (5 bases). The V gene lost 8 bases and the J gene lost 2 bases, with 13 bases spanning the gap. Germline CDR1 is MNHEY and CDR2 is SVGEGT. This CDR3 is built from 14 residues. CDR3 region: CASGKGVSKNIQYF. The DNA for the CDR3 is TGTGCCAGCGGGAAAGGGGTTTCCAAAAACATTCAGTACTTC.